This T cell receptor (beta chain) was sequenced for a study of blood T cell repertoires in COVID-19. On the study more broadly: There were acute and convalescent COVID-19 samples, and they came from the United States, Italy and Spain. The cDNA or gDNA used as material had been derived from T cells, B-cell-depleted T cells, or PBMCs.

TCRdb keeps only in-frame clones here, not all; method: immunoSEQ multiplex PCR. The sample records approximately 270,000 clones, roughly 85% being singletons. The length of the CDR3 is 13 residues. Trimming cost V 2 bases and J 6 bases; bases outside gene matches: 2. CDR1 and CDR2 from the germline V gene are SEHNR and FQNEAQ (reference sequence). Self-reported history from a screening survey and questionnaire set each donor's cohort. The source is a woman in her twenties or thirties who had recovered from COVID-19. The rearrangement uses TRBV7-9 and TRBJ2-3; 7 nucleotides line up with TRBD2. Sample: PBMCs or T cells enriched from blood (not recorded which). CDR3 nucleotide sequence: TGTGCCAGCAGCTTAAGCGGGGCGGATACGCAGTATTTT. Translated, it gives CASSLSGADTQYF.